This T cell receptor beta chain comes out of a study of OX40 agonist ivuxolimab in advanced cancers. CDR1 MNHNS and CDR2 SASEGT come from the germline V gene. This CDR3 has 14 residues. Trimming cost V 6 bases and J 0 bases; bases outside gene matches: 4. Sequenced by immunoSEQ multiplex PCR; TCRdb stores in-frame clones only, minus some. The sample consists of tens of thousands of clones, 80% to 90% of them appearing once. The starting material was CD4+ or CD8+ T cells sorted from blood, obtained in a trial of the OX40 agonist ivuxolimab. The gene calls are TRBV6-1 and TRBJ2-7, with 8 bases aligning to TRBD1. The receptor's source is an adult with an advanced solid tumor such as melanoma, head and neck, liver or kidney cancer. CDR3 coding DNA: TGTGCCAGCAGCCTACAGGGGGACTCCTACGAGCAGTACTTC. Amino acid sequence: CASSLQGDSYEQYF.